This T cell receptor beta chain emerged from a study of graft-versus-host responses after intestinal transplantation. Using immunoSEQ multiplex PCR, the repertoire was profiled, and TCRdb retains in-frame clones only, with some absent. Of about 90,000 clones listed, roughly four fifths are singletons. The germline V gene encodes CDR1 KGHSH and CDR2 LQKENI. Trimming took off 1 base at V and 2 bases at J, with 6 bases between the two ends. This CDR3 contains 13 residues. A remark on this clone: The antigen is not known.

This sequence joins TRBV18 and TRBJ2-7; no clear D gene. Source: unstimulated CD8+ T cells sorted from spleen or lymph node cells, taken before intestinal transplant. This receptor was taken from a human donor who received an intestinal transplant. The CDR3 DNA follows: TGTGCCAGCTCACCACAGGGCACCTACGAGCAGTACTTC. This sequence encodes CASSPQGTYEQYF.